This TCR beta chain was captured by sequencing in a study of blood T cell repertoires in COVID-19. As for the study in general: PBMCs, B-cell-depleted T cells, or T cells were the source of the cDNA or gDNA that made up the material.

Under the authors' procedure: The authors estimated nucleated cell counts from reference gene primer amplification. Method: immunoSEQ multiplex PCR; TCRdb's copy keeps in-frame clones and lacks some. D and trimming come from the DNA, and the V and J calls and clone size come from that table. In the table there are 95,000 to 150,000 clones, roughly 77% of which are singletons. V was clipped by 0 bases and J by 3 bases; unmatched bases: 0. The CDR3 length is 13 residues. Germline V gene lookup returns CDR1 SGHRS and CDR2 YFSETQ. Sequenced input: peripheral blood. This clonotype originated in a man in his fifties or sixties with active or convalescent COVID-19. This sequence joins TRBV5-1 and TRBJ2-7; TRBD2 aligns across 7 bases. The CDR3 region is CASSLVAGYEQYF. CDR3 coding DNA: TGCGCCAGCAGCTTGGTAGCGGGCTACGAGCAGTACTTC. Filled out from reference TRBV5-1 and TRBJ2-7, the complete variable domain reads KAGVTQTPRYLIKTRGQQVTLSCSPISGHRSVSWYQQTPGQGLQFLFEYFSETQRNKGNFPGRFSGRQFSNSRSEMNVSTLELGDSALYLCASSLVAGYEQYFGPGTRLTVT.